Presented here are 10 T cell receptor beta chains from one specimen sequenced in a study of blood T cell repertoires in COVID-19. Repertoires were generated with immunoSEQ multiplex PCR, while TCRdb's copy carries only in-frame clones and drops some. This table has fewer than 110,000 clones, roughly 84% appearing once. What was sequenced was peripheral blood. All receptors come from a human donor in a cohort sampled during active COVID-19.

The chain links TRBV5-1 to TRBJ2-7, with a weak D call TRBD2 (7 bases). CDR3 size: 18 residues. Per the germline V gene, CDR1 is SGHRS and CDR2 is YFSETQ. V lost 0 bases and J 3 bases, leaving 22 bases between the germline ends. For the CDR3, the DNA is TGCGCCAGCAGCTTGGGACCGGGGGCGGGGGCCAGGGACTACGAGCAGTACTTC. Translating it yields CASSLGPGAGARDYEQYF. Together with reference TRBV5-1 and TRBJ2-7, the CDR3 gives the full variable domain: KAGVTQTPRYLIKTRGQQVTLSCSPISGHRSVSWYQQTPGQGLQFLFEYFSETQRNKGNFPGRFSGRQFSNSRSEMNVSTLELGDSALYLCASSLGPGAGARDYEQYFGPGTRLTVT.

This clone was recorded once. The CDR3 DNA sequence: TGCGCCAGCAGCCAAGATGTGTCCGTAGCCAAAAACATTCAGTACTTC. Its protein product is CASSQDVSVAKNIQYF. The genes are TRBV4-1 and TRBJ2-4, with D unresolved. The V gene's germline CDR1 is MGHRA and CDR2 YSYEKL. The CDR3 runs to 16 residues. The V gene lost 0 bases and the J gene lost 0 bases, with 9 bases spanning the gap.

This clone was counted ten times or more. The rearrangement joins TRBV6-5 to TRBJ1-1; 10 nucleotides agree with TRBD1. Germline lookup yields CDR1 MNHEY and CDR2 SVGAGI. The trim removed 6 bases at V and 6 bases at J, leaving 7 bases unmatched. CDR3 size: 14 residues. The CDR3 DNA reads as TGTGCCAGCAGGGACAGGGGGAGCCGGCCTGAAGCTTTCTTT. Amino acid sequence: CASRDRGSRPEAFF.

V gene TRBV10-3 combines with J gene TRBJ1-5, with TRBD1 matching over 9 bases. The CDR3 length is 14 residues. From germline, CDR1 is ENHRY and CDR2 SYGVKD. Unmatched junction bases numbered 6, after V lost 5 bases and J lost 7 bases. The DNA of the CDR3 is TGTGCCATCAGTCCGACAGGGGGACGGCAGCCCCAGCATTTT. Encoded protein: CAISPTGGRQPQHF.

V is TRBV4-1 and J is TRBJ1-2; weak D call: TRBD1 (6 bases). The CDR3 loop spans 16 amino acids. The germline V gene has CDR1 MGHRA and CDR2 YSYEKL. V dropped 4 bases and J dropped 3 bases, with 18 bases sitting between them. The chain's CDR3 is CASSPRGVGTHYGYTF. DNA of the CDR3: TGCGCCAGCAGCCCCCGGGGGGTTGGGACACACTATGGCTACACCTTC.

V usage is TRBV20-1 and J usage is TRBJ1-2; TRBD1 is a possible D gene (6 bases). Per germline, CDR1 DFQATT and CDR2 SNEGSKA (reference sequence). V was clipped by 6 bases and J by 5 bases, with 10 bases between them. The CDR3 covers 11 residues. DNA for the CDR3: TGCAGTGCCGACAGGAGGTATGGCTACACCTTC. Protein: CSADRRYGYTF.

The chain combines TRBV2 with TRBJ2-7, with TRBD2 matching 15 bases. V was clipped by 6 bases and J by 4 bases; unmatched bases: 10. This CDR3 spans 17 amino acids. Germline CDR1 and CDR2: SNHLY and FYNNEI. The CDR3 sequence: CASRTLGTSGGSYEQYF. The CDR3 DNA is TGTGCCAGCAGGACGCTAGGGACTAGCGGGGGGAGTTACGAGCAGTACTTC.

V is TRBV5-8 and J is TRBJ1-1; D not certain. The CDR3 consists of 15 residues. The V gene lost 5 bases and the J gene lost 7 bases, with 21 bases spanning the gap. Germline assignment: CDR1 SGHTS and CDR2 YDEGEE. The CDR3 region is CASSSRGRSTLEAFF. CDR3 coding DNA: TGTGCCAGCAGTTCCCGAGGAAGAAGCACCCTTGAAGCTTTCTTT.

This chain links TRBV6-2 or TRBV6-3 with TRBJ2-7; the D is unclear. Between the trimmed V and J ends, which lost 2 bases and 2 bases, there was a span of 22 bases. The CDR3 loop spans 18 amino acids. Germline loops: CDR1 MNHEY, CDR2 SVGEGT. CDR3 sequence reads: CASSYNPARLGRTYEQYF. The CDR3 coding sequence is TGTGCCAGCAGTTACAATCCCGCCCGGCTAGGCAGAACCTACGAGCAGTACTTC.

CDR3 sequence: CASSEAKPPYEQYF. The CDR3 DNA follows: TGTGCCAGCAGTGAAGCGAAGCCACCCTACGAGCAGTACTTC. The V and J genes are TRBV2 and TRBJ2-7; D unclear. Trimming took off 0 bases at V and 2 bases at J, with 8 bases between the two ends. This CDR3 is built from 14 residues. Germline V CDR1 and CDR2: SNHLY, FYNNEI.